This T cell receptor (beta chain) originates from a study of blood T cell repertoires in COVID-19. For the study at large: COVID-19 samples from acute and convalescent phases originated in the United States, Italy and Spain. The cDNA or gDNA used as material had been derived from T cells, B-cell-depleted T cells, or PBMCs.

The germline V and J ends were trimmed by 0 bases and 7 bases, with 9 bases remaining between them. CDR1 MNHEY and CDR2 SVGAGI come from the germline V gene. This CDR3 is built from 14 residues. As processed by the authors: Estimation of nucleated cell counts relied on the amplification of reference gene primers. This table comes from immunoSEQ multiplex PCR, and its TCRdb copy is limited to in-frame clones, with some not included. V and J calls and clone size come straight from that table; D and trimming were deduced from the DNA. Among about 87,000 clones listed, approximately 75% were seen once. The origin of this receptor is a woman aged 50 to 65 with acute or convalescent COVID-19. The rearrangement uses TRBV6-5 and TRBJ1-4, with D possibly TRBD1 on 6 matching bases. The sample comprised peripheral blood. In DNA, the CDR3 is TGTGCCAGCAGTTACTCGAGGGGGAGTGAAAAACTGTTTTTT. This gives the protein CASSYSRGSEKLFF.